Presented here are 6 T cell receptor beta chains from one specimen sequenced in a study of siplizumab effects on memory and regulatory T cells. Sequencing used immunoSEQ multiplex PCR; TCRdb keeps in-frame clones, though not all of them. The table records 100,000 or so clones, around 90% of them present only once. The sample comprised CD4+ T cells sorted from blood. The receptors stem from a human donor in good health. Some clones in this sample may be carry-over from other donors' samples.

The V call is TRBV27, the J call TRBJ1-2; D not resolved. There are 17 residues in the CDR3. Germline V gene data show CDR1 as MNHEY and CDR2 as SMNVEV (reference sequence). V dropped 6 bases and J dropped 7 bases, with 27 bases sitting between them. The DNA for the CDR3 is TGTGCCAGCAGCCAAACGGGTAGCACCGGAGGTCGGCCTGGCTACACCTTC. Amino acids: CASSQTGSTGGRPGYTF.

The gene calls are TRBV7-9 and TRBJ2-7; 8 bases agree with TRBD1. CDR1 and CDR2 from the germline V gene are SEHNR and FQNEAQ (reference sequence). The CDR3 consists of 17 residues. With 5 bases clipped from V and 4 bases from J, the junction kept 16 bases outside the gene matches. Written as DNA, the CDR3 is TGTGCCAGCAGCCTCTGGAACCGGGACAGGATTACGTACGAGCAGTACTTC. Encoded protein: CASSLWNRDRITYEQYF.

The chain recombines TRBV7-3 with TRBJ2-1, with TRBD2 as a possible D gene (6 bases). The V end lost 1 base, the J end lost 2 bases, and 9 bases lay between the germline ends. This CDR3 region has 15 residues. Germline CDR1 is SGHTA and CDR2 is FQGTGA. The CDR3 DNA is TGTGCCAGCAGCTTAAAGGGCGGGACCTACAATGAGCAGTTCTTC. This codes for CASSLKGGTYNEQFF.

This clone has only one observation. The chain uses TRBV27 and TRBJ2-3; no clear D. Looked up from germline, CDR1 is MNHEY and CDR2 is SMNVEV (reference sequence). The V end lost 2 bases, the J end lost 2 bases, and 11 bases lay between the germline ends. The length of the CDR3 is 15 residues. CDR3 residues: CASSLLGWDTDTQYF. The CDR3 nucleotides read TGTGCCAGCAGTTTACTAGGATGGGACACAGATACGCAGTATTTT.

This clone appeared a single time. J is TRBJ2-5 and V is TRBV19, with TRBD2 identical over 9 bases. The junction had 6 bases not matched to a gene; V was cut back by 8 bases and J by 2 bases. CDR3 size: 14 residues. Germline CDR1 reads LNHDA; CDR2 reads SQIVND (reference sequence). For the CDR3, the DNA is TGTGCCAGTGAAGCGGGAGGCTCTCAAGAGACCCAGTACTTC. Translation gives CASEAGGSQETQYF. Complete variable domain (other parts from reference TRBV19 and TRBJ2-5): DGGITQSPKYLFRKEGQNVTLSCEQNLNHDAMYWYRQDPGQGLRLIYYSQIVNDFQKGDIAEGYSVSREKKESFPLTVTSAQKNPTAFYLCASEAGGSQETQYFGPGTRLLVL.

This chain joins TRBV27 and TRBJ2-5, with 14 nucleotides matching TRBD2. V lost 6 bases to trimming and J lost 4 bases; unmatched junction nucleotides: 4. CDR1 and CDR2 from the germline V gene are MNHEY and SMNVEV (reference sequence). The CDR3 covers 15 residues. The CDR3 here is CASRKTSGRGETQYF. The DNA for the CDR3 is TGTGCCAGCAGAAAGACTAGCGGGAGGGGAGAGACCCAGTACTTC.